This T cell receptor (beta chain) was sequenced during a study of shared clonotypes between healthy human individuals. There are 15 residues in the CDR3. Per germline, CDR1 MGHRA and CDR2 YSYEKL. V was shortened by 6 bases and J by 4 bases, with 18 bases between the two germline ends. This clone was found once. Some clones are missing from TCRdb's copy, which holds only in-frame ones; the method was immunoSEQ multiplex PCR. There are 1.4 million or so clones in the sample; roughly 98.5% occur only once, and 0.36% lies in the top ten. The sequence derives from a man aged 25 to 45 in good health. This chain connects TRBV4-1 to TRBJ1-2; D might be TRBD1 (6 bases). Sequences were obtained from naive CD4+ T cells sorted from blood. Subset noted: CD45RA+ positively selected. CDR3 residues: CASSQITGNFYGYTF. The CDR3 coding sequence is TGCGCCAGCAGTCAAATCACAGGGAATTTCTATGGCTACACCTTC.